The clone carrying this T cell receptor beta chain was observed a handful of times. Antigen unknown. Clones were sequenced by immunoSEQ multiplex PCR, and TCRdb holds only the in-frame ones, with some missing. Here the sample spans some 15,000 clones, around 55% being singletons. The sample is drawn from a study of Tregs in tolerant kidney transplant recipients. Across the study: An approximately three-day belatacept mixed lymphocyte reaction, sometimes plus 5-day graft donor restimulation, preceded CD4+CD25+CD127- sorting.

V was cut by 5 bases and J by 0 bases, with 11 bases left in between. The CDR3 runs 14 residues. Germline V CDR1 and CDR2: MGHDK, SYGVNS. This clonotype originated in a human donor in good health. The rearrangement uses TRBV25-1 and TRBJ2-7, with D hard to call. Sequencing input: Tregs from blood cultured with allogeneic cells. In DNA, the CDR3 is TGTGCCAGCAGTAGAGACGGCGGCTCCTACGAGCAGTACTTC. It translates to CASSRDGGSYEQYF.